This is a list of T cell receptor beta chains from one sample in a study of shared clonotypes between healthy human individuals. The table came from immunoSEQ multiplex PCR; TCRdb's copy has only in-frame clones and leaves some out. Found here are roughly 2.2 million clones, just over 90% of them singletons; the top ten hold 0.39%. Material for sequencing was naive CD4+ T cells from PBMCs. The receptor source for this set is a man between 18 and 29 years old in good health. Some clones in this sample may be carry-over from other donors' samples. Each CDR3 is given with its conserved first and last residue. A D gene is named only where the DNA matches it firmly. For some rows the clone size is stated as once, few or many, or as a class when expanded; others skip it.

>-|TRBV18|TRBJ2-7|-
CASSLTAGGESAEQYF
TGTGCCAGCTCCCTCACGGCAGGCGGAGAGAGTGCGGAGCAGTACTTC
>-|TRBV5-1|TRBJ2-5|TRBD2
CASSLFLAGAGETQYF
TGCGCCAGCAGCTTATTTCTAGCGGGAGCTGGAGAGACCCAGTACTTC
>-|TRBV27|TRBJ2-5|-
CASNPGRAGEGVETQYF
TGTGCCAGCAACCCGGGAAGGGCAGGGGAAGGAGTGGAGACCCAGTACTTC
>-|TRBV30|TRBJ1-6|TRBD1
CAWSRDRVSPLHF
TGTGCCTGGAGCCGGGACAGGGTTTCACCCCTCCACTTT
>-|TRBV5-1|TRBJ1-1|-
CASSWGVRDTEAFF
TGCGCCAGCAGCTGGGGGGTCAGGGACACTGAAGCTTTCTTT
>-|TRBV6-5|TRBJ2-2|-
CASSYGAGYTGELFF
TGTGCCAGCAGTTACGGGGCAGGGTACACCGGGGAGCTGTTTTTT
>-|TRBV4-1|TRBJ2-7|TRBD2
CASSQESRTSGYEQYF
TGCGCCAGCAGCCAAGAAAGTAGGACTAGCGGCTACGAGCAGTACTTC
>-|TRBV19|TRBJ2-1|-
CASSALQGPKQFF
TGTGCCAGTAGTGCCTTACAGGGTCCAAAGCAGTTCTTC
>-|TRBV28|TRBJ2-5|-
CASSLNPQLGTQYF
TGTGCCAGCAGTTTGAATCCCCAACTGGGGACCCAGTACTTC
>-|TRBV5-1|TRBJ1-4|-
CASSKGLTASTNEKLFF
TGCGCCAGCAGCAAGGGCCTCACAGCTTCAACTAATGAAAAACTGTTTTTT
>-|TRBV7-9|TRBJ2-5|TRBD1
CASSFGSLRGLQETQYF
TGTGCCAGCAGCTTCGGGTCACTCAGGGGGCTTCAAGAGACCCAGTACTTC
>-|TRBV28|TRBJ1-2|-
CASSPFPTVFYGYTF
TGTGCCAGCAGTCCCTTTCCGACGGTGTTTTATGGCTACACCTTC
>once|TRBV10-3|TRBJ2-7|TRBD1
CAISGRTGGTYEQYF
TGTGCCATCAGTGGCCGGACAGGGGGCACCTACGAGCAGTACTTC
>-|TRBV4-1|TRBJ2-5|TRBD2
CASRNPLAGGRETQYF
TGCGCCAGCAGGAATCCTCTAGCGGGAGGACGAGAGACCCAGTACTTC
>once|TRBV10-2|TRBJ2-5|TRBD2
CASRGAGARETQYF
TGCGCCTCCCGAGGGGCGGGAGCGCGAGAGACCCAGTACTTC
>-|TRBV11-3|TRBJ2-5|-
CASSLGSQETQYF
TGTGCCAGCAGCTTAGGGTCCCAAGAGACCCAGTACTTC
>few|TRBV6-1|TRBJ1-4|-
CASSGTAREKLFF
TGTGCCAGCAGTGGGACGGCGAGGGAAAAACTGTTTTTT
>-|TRBV18|TRBJ1-1|-
CASSPTMNTEAFF
TGTGCCAGCTCACCGACCATGAACACTGAAGCTTTCTTT
>-|TRBV28|TRBJ1-5|TRBD1
CASSGQGDRSNQPQHF
TGTGCCAGTTCCGGACAGGGAGATAGGAGCAATCAGCCCCAGCATTTT
>-|TRBV6-5|TRBJ2-2|TRBD2
CASSRLAGGAGELFF
TGTGCCAGCAGTAGACTAGCGGGAGGAGCCGGGGAGCTGTTTTTT
>once|TRBV29-1|TRBJ2-3|-
CSVELRRAYTQYF
TGCAGCGTTGAATTGAGACGGGCCTATACGCAGTATTTT
>-|TRBV5-1|TRBJ1-1|-
CASSPDSGGMNTEAFF
TGCGCCAGCAGCCCCGACTCTGGAGGGATGAACACTGAAGCTTTCTTT